The next 31 T cell receptor beta chains were all read from a single sample in a study of spatial heterogeneity in lung cancer (dated by TCRdb to the late 2010s). The sample's time point, from its label and the paper: sample taken at primary tumor resection. The antigens for these receptors are not known. The library was made by 5' RACE. This sample was sequenced with a NextSeq 500. TCRdb reanalyzed the raw reads on its own, using fastp at Q25 for trimming and MiXCR for clone calling, and kept in-frame beta chains. Rows are combined by CDR3 protein, so each entry shows the most common genes and DNA. Within this sample are about 3,100 distinct CDR3 sequences, with around a tenth of them counted one time only. The ten largest clones represent about 39% of the sample. The research as a whole found: A correlation was observed between the number of expanded intratumoral alpha and beta TCRs and the tumor nonsynonymous mutation count.

This material consisted of lung tumor tissue, taken at surgery. Every receptor here comes from a male donor with early-stage non-small cell lung cancer.

This clonotype is medium-sized in the sample. This sequence joins TRBV7-8 and TRBJ1-3; D possibly corresponds to TRBD1 (6 bases). From germline, CDR1 is SGHVS and CDR2 FQNEAQ. V gave up 3 bases and J gave up 3 bases, with 15 bases separating them. The CDR3 totals 16 residues. This CDR3 reads CASSFTTGRYGNTIYF. The CDR3 DNA reads as TGTGCCAGCAGCTTTACCACAGGGAGATATGGAAACACCATATATTTT.

This clonotype is labeled medium-sized (0.01 to 0.1%). The J gene is TRBJ1-5, the V gene TRBV6-5, with D uncertain. V lost 2 bases, J lost 5 bases, and 7 bases lay in between. This CDR3 comprises 13 residues. Germline lookup yields CDR1 MNHEY and CDR2 SVGAGI. The CDR3 loop is CASSYHQDQPQHF. CDR3 bases: TGTGCCAGCAGTTACCATCAAGATCAGCCCCAGCATTTT.

This clonotype was detected a few times. The chain employs TRBV30 and TRBJ1-3; perhaps TRBD1 as D (6 bases). V gave up 0 bases and J gave up 1 base, with 13 bases separating them. The CDR3 totals 16 residues. Germline V gives CDR1 GTSNPN, CDR2 SVGIG (reference sequence). CDR3 sequence: CAWSVRRGSSGNTIYF. CDR3 coding DNA: TGTGCCTGGAGTGTACGGAGGGGGAGTTCTGGAAACACCATATATTTT.

This clonotype is judged medium-sized. The V gene is TRBV27, the J gene TRBJ2-5, with a tentative D call TRBD1 (5 bases). CDR3 length: 14 residues. The germline V gene has CDR1 MNHEY and CDR2 SMNVEV (reference sequence). Trimming stripped 7 bases from V and 0 bases from J, with 12 bases between. CDR3 protein: CASKVREYQETQYF. The CDR3 DNA sequence: TGTGCCAGCAAGGTCAGGGAATACCAAGAGACCCAGTACTTC.

This clonotype is medium-sized by share. The chain couples TRBV7-9 to TRBJ2-1; D possibly corresponds to TRBD1 (6 bases). CDR3 length equals 14 residues. V gave up 3 bases and J gave up 8 bases, with 14 bases separating them. CDR1 and CDR2 (germline): SEHNR, FQNEAQ (reference sequence). The CDR3 protein is CASSFSTGPHEQFF. The CDR3 DNA follows: TGTGCCAGCAGCTTCTCTACAGGGCCGCATGAGCAGTTCTTC.

Within the sample, this clonotype is medium-sized. The chain couples TRBV5-1 to TRBJ2-1, with D possibly being TRBD1 (6 bases). This CDR3 has 17 amino acids. With 0 bases removed from V and 0 bases from J, the gap between germline ends came to 13 bases. Looked up from germline, CDR1 is SGHRS and CDR2 is YFSETQ. CDR3: CASSLVGTPISYNEQFF. For the CDR3, the DNA is TGCGCCAGCAGCTTGGTCGGGACACCCATCTCCTACAATGAGCAGTTCTTC.

The genes are TRBV6-1 and TRBJ2-7; tentative D call: TRBD2 (5 bases). The CDR3 extends over 13 amino acids. Per the germline V gene, CDR1 is MNHNS and CDR2 is SASEGT. The ends were cut back, 7 bases at V and 0 bases at J, with 10 bases in the middle. DNA for the CDR3: TGTGCCAGCATGATTGGGAGCTCCTACGAGCAGTACTTC. It yields the protein CASMIGSSYEQYF.

This clonotype turned up a few times. The J gene is TRBJ2-7, the V gene TRBV7-2; D may be TRBD1 (5 bases). V was clipped by 2 bases and J by 2 bases, with 10 bases between them. Germline CDR1 reads SGHTA; CDR2 reads FQGNSA. The CDR3 has 14 amino acids. The CDR3 loop is CASSLWTFTYEQYF. DNA for the CDR3: TGTGCCAGCAGCTTATGGACATTTACCTACGAGCAGTACTTC.

The chain combines TRBV5-5 with TRBJ1-2, with a tentative D call TRBD1 (5 bases). This CDR3 region has 13 residues. Germline loops: CDR1 SGHKS, CDR2 YYEKEE (reference sequence). Trimming pared 0 bases from V and 6 bases from J, leaving 9 bases between. The CDR3 bases are TGTGCCAGCAGCTTGGGACAGAATCATGGCTACACCTTC. Its protein product is CASSLGQNHGYTF.

This clonotype is medium-sized (0.01 to 0.1%) in the sample. The chain joins TRBV14 to TRBJ2-3; D may be TRBD2 (5 bases). The germline CDR1 and CDR2 sequences are SGHDN and FVKESK. Trimming took 0 bases from V and 3 from J, leaving 13 bases between them. The CDR3 has 16 residues. CDR3 DNA sequence: TGTGCCAGCAGCCAAGATTACGGGGTAAAGACAGATACGCAGTATTTT. Translating gives CASSQDYGVKTDTQYF.

This clonotype has a count of ten or more. V gene TRBV28 combines with J gene TRBJ2-2, with TRBD1 identical over 7 bases. V lost 7 bases, J lost 2 bases, and 7 bases stayed unmatched. Germline V CDR1 and CDR2: MDHEN, SYDVKM. The CDR3 extends over 15 amino acids. The CDR3 region has the DNA TGTGCCAGCACCAAAGACAGGGATAACACCGGGGAGCTGTTTTTT. Its protein product is CASTKDRDNTGELFF.

The chain uses TRBV7-8 and TRBJ2-5, with a tentative D call TRBD2 (6 bases). The length of the CDR3 is 14 residues. V was shortened by 3 bases and J by 4 bases, with 12 bases between the two germline ends. Germline V CDR1 and CDR2: SGHVS, FQNEAQ. The CDR3 protein is CASSFQRATETQYF. CDR3 bases: TGTGCCAGCAGCTTTCAGCGGGCCACAGAGACCCAGTACTTC.

This clonotype is medium-sized. The CDR3 sequence: CASSLDEANTEAFF. Written as DNA, the CDR3 is TGCGCCAGCAGCTTGGATGAGGCGAACACTGAAGCTTTCTTT. This chain links TRBV5-1 with TRBJ1-1; D is unclear. Trimming left V 0 bases short and J 1 base short, with 7 bases between. The CDR3 loop spans 14 amino acids. CDR1 and CDR2 from the germline V gene are SGHRS and YFSETQ.

This clonotype was seen at least ten times. The chain couples TRBV20-1 to TRBJ2-1; D might be TRBD2 (7 bases). The CDR3 runs 14 residues. V lost 3 bases, J lost 2 bases, and 11 bases lay in between. From germline, CDR1 is DFQATT and CDR2 SNEGSKA (reference sequence). The CDR3 DNA reads as TGCAGTGCTAGCGGGGGGCTACCCTACAATGAGCAGTTCTTC. Translation gives CSASGGLPYNEQFF.

This clonotype was detected once. This may be a read error, as it is one base from a much larger clone. The chain couples TRBV4-1 to TRBJ1-2; D unresolved. The CDR3 runs 16 residues. The germline V and J ends were trimmed by 4 bases and 2 bases, with 17 bases remaining between them. CDR1 is MGHRA and CDR2 is YSYEKL in the germline V gene. As DNA, the CDR3 is TGCGCCAGCAGCCTCCCCCACCAGGAGGGAAACTATGGCTACACCTTC. Residues: CASSLPHQEGNYGYTF.

The chain combines TRBV27 with TRBJ2-7; the D call may be TRBD1 or TRBD2 (5 bases each). Germline V gene lookup returns CDR1 MNHEY and CDR2 SMNVEV (reference sequence). Trimming removed 1 base at V and 3 bases at J, with 13 bases between. The CDR3 consists of 15 residues. The CDR3 here is CASSLWPGPNYEQYF. Written as DNA, the CDR3 is TGTGCCAGCAGTTTATGGCCGGGACCCAACTACGAGCAGTACTTC.

By share, this clonotype counts as medium-sized. The chain joins TRBV10-3 to TRBJ2-7; D might be TRBD1 or TRBD2, each matching 5 bases. CDR3 length: 12 amino acids. The V end lost 4 bases, the J end lost 5 bases, and 9 bases lay between the germline ends. Germline values: CDR1 ENHRY, CDR2 SYGVKD. In DNA form, the CDR3 reads TGTGCCATCAGTGGTTGGGACGACGAGCAGTACTTC. Its protein is CAISGWDDEQYF.

In this sample, this clonotype turned up many times. This chain uses TRBV5-1 with TRBJ1-5, with TRBD1 matching over 8 bases. The V and J ends lost 4 bases and 5 bases, in that order; junction bases with no gene match: 5. The CDR3 is 14 amino acids. Germline CDR1 SGHRS, CDR2 YFSETQ. CDR3 loop: CASSTGTGHQPQHF. In DNA form, the CDR3 reads TGCGCCAGCAGCACCGGGACAGGTCATCAGCCCCAGCATTTT.

This clonotype has a count of ten or more. This chain links TRBV6-5 with TRBJ2-5, with 11 bases aligning to TRBD2. Germline lookup yields CDR1 MNHEY and CDR2 SVGAGI. The V segment lost 4 bases and the J segment 2 bases; nucleotides outside the gene matches: 6. This CDR3 is 16 amino acids long. CDR3 sequence: CASSSSSGGNQETQYF. The CDR3 DNA reads as TGTGCCAGCAGTTCCTCTAGCGGGGGGAATCAAGAGACCCAGTACTTC.

By its share, this clonotype is medium-sized. The chain combines TRBV6-4 with TRBJ1-1, with D possibly TRBD1 on 5 matching bases. Germline V gives CDR1 MRHNA, CDR2 SNTAGT. V lost 3 bases, J lost 4 bases, and 15 bases lay in between. The CDR3 has 15 amino acids. The CDR3 region is CASSEDRRGSTEAFF. CDR3 nucleotides: TGTGCCAGCAGTGAGGACCGAAGGGGAAGCACTGAAGCTTTCTTT.

This clonotype was detected many times. CDR3: CASSLQPTRTYEQYF. The CDR3 bases are TGTGCCAGCAGTTTACAACCGACGAGGACCTACGAGCAGTACTTC. The genes are TRBV27 and TRBJ2-7; D unresolved. The ends were cut back, 2 bases at V and 2 bases at J, with 13 bases in the middle. Looked up from germline, CDR1 is MNHEY and CDR2 is SMNVEV (reference sequence). The CDR3 contains 15 residues.

By share, this clonotype counts as medium-sized (0.01 to 0.1%). At one end the junction does not follow the germline gene, possibly because of a read error. The V gene is TRBV11-2, the J gene TRBJ1-2, with D perhaps TRBD1 (5 bases). Germline V gives CDR1 SGHAT, CDR2 FQNNGV. The CDR3 is 16 residues long. The CDR3 loop is CASSLKGPGSHYGYTF. Written as DNA, the CDR3 is TGTGCCAGCAGCTTAAAGGGGCCCGGCAGTCACTACGGCTACACCTTC. The variable domain in full, completed from reference TRBV11-2 and TRBJ1-2, reads EAGVAQSPRYKIIEKRQSVAFWCNPISGHATLYWYQQILGQGPKLLIQFQNNGVVDDSQLPKDRFSAERLKGVDSTLKIQPAKLEDSAVYLCASSLKGPGSHYGYTFGSGTRLTVV.

In its sample, this clonotype ranks as medium-sized. The rearrangement links TRBV7-8 to TRBJ1-5, with 10 positions matching TRBD1. CDR3 length equals 16 residues. V was pared by 5 bases and J by 7 bases, with 11 bases of the junction left unmatched. Germline CDR1 is SGHVS and CDR2 is FQNEAQ. The CDR3: CASSPGGQGNRQPQHF. As DNA, the CDR3 is TGTGCCAGCAGCCCAGGGGGACAGGGGAATAGACAGCCCCAGCATTTT.

By share, this clonotype ranks as medium-sized. J is TRBJ2-2 and V is TRBV20-1; a possible D gene is TRBD1 (6 bases). The CDR3 totals 13 residues. Looked up from germline, CDR1 is DFQATT and CDR2 is SNEGSKA (reference sequence). The V end lost 5 bases, the J end lost 3 bases, and 10 bases lay between the germline ends. CDR3 DNA: TGCAGTGCTCGGGACACCTACACCGGGGAGCTGTTTTTT. Amino acids: CSARDTYTGELFF.

This clonotype is deemed medium-sized (0.01 to 0.1%). The chain recombines TRBV7-8 with TRBJ1-1, with 8 positions matching TRBD1. CDR3 length equals 16 residues. CDR1 and CDR2 (germline): SGHVS, FQNEAQ. V trimming: 2 bases; J trimming: 4 bases; junction bases outside the gene matches: 9. The CDR3 is CASSLYRGGLFTEAFF. As DNA, the CDR3 is TGTGCCAGCAGCTTATACAGGGGGGGGTTGTTCACTGAAGCTTTCTTT.

This chain joins TRBV6-5 and TRBJ2-7, with no clear D. V was shortened by 2 bases and J by 6 bases, with 17 bases between the two germline ends. The length of the CDR3 is 15 residues. Germline values: CDR1 MNHEY, CDR2 SVGAGI. CDR3 bases: TGTGCCAGCAGTTACGATTCTAGTCCGGGCACCGAGCAGTACTTC. Translating it yields CASSYDSSPGTEQYF.

This rearrangement joins TRBV11-2 to TRBJ2-7; the D gene is possibly TRBD1 (5 bases). The V end lost 0 bases, the J end lost 0 bases, and 9 bases lay between the germline ends. The CDR3 contains 15 residues. Germline V CDR1 and CDR2: SGHAT, FQNNGV. CDR3 nucleotides: TGTGCCAGCAGCTTAGATGGGGCTACCTCCTACGAGCAGTACTTC. Residues: CASSLDGATSYEQYF.

This clonotype qualifies as medium-sized. The chain employs TRBV19 and TRBJ1-5; D may be TRBD1 (5 bases). This CDR3 spans 15 amino acids. Germline V gives CDR1 LNHDA, CDR2 SQIVND (reference sequence). V was trimmed by 1 base and J by 1 base, leaving 8 bases between them. Written as DNA, the CDR3 is TGTGCCAGTAGTATAGGGGGGAGAAGCAATCAGCCCCAGCATTTT. It specifies CASSIGGRSNQPQHF.

The table lists this clonotype with many counts. The chain joins TRBV6-1 to TRBJ2-7, with no clear D. V dropped 8 bases and J dropped 5 bases, with 16 bases sitting between them. Germline V gene sequence: CDR1 MNHNS, CDR2 SASEGT. This CDR3 has 13 residues. The CDR3 DNA reads TGTGCCAGCTTTCTCAGCTACCGCAACGAGCAGTACTTC. Amino acid sequence: CASFLSYRNEQYF.

The table lists this clonotype with many counts. Its ends do not fully match the called genes, so a read error is possible. The rearrangement joins TRBV7-2 to TRBJ2-5; 8 nucleotides match TRBD1. CDR1 is SGHTA, CDR2 FQGNSA, per germline. The CDR3 is 11 amino acids. In nucleotides, the CDR3 is TGTGCCAGCAGCCCCGGGACAGGCGCCACCTTC. Residues: CASSPGTGATF.

This clonotype is termed medium-sized. The chain carries TRBV7-9 and TRBJ2-1; D tentatively reads TRBD1 or TRBD2 (5 bases each). This CDR3 comprises 14 residues. Germline values: CDR1 SEHNR, CDR2 FQNEAQ (reference sequence). Deletions cut 2 bases from V and 8 bases from J, with 13 bases between. The DNA of the CDR3 is TGTGCCAGCAGCTTATTGACCGGGACGGATGAGCAGTTCTTC. Protein sequence: CASSLLTGTDEQFF.